The T cell receptor (beta chain) under discussion was sequenced for a study of shared clonotypes between healthy human individuals. Here immunoSEQ multiplex PCR was the method, and the copy in TCRdb shows in-frame clones only, minus some. The sample consists of fewer than 200,000 clones, roughly 70% of them appearing once. The source is a young man in good health. Specimen: memory CD4+ T cells sorted from blood. Indicated subset: CD45RA-negative fraction.

In nucleotides, the CDR3 is TGTGCCATCAGCCGCCCCGACAGGGTGCATGGCTACACCTTC. Residues: CAISRPDRVHGYTF. The chain couples TRBV10-3 to TRBJ1-2; TRBD1 matches at 7 bases. The V segment lost 6 bases and the J segment 6 bases; nucleotides outside the gene matches: 10. Per germline, CDR1 ENHRY and CDR2 SYGVKD. The CDR3 is made up of 14 amino acids.